The rows below give T cell receptor beta chains drawn from one sample of a study of T cell responses to AZD1222 COVID-19 vaccine. Only in-frame clones appear in the TCRdb table, and some are missing; sequencing was by immunoSEQ multiplex PCR. The repertoire holds 110,000 to 150,000 clones, with 89% as singletons. The sample consisted of peripheral blood, taken on day 0 of AZD1222 vaccination. These receptors originate from an adult in good health. Both conserved end residues are part of each CDR3. The D gene is left open where the match is weak. The size field is filled for only some rows; it gives once, few, many or a size class.

J: TRBJ2-7; size: NA; D: NA; V: TRBV14; CDR3: CASSQFSYEQYF; DNA: TGTGCCAGCAGCCAATTTAGCTACGAGCAGTACTTC
J: TRBJ2-1; size: NA; D: NA; V: TRBV27; CDR3: CASSSGYEQFF; DNA: TGTGCCAGCAGTTCTGGCTATGAGCAGTTCTTC
J: TRBJ2-1; size: NA; D: TRBD2; V: TRBV14; CDR3: CASSQRLAGLYNEQFF; DNA: TGTGCCAGCAGCCAAAGACTAGCGGGGTTATACAATGAGCAGTTCTTC
J: TRBJ2-1; size: NA; D: TRBD2; V: TRBV5-1; CDR3: CASSLLTSGGPEQFF; DNA: TGCGCCAGCAGCTTATTGACTAGCGGGGGGCCTGAGCAGTTCTTC
J: TRBJ2-4; size: NA; D: NA; V: TRBV18; CDR3: CASSPPGSVKQYF; DNA: TGTGCCAGCTCACCACCGGGTTCCGTGAAACAGTACTTC
J: TRBJ2-5; size: NA; D: TRBD1; V: TRBV19; CDR3: CASSSLQGARETQYF; DNA: TGTGCCAGTTCCTCTCTCCAGGGGGCAAGAGAGACCCAGTACTTC
J: TRBJ2-1; size: NA; D: NA; V: TRBV11-3; CDR3: CASSTGVGEQFF; DNA: TGTGCCAGCAGCACCGGCGTTGGGGAGCAGTTCTTC
J: TRBJ1-3; size: NA; D: NA; V: TRBV5-1; CDR3: CASSLGGPGNTIYF; DNA: TGCGCCAGCAGCTTGGGAGGTCCAGGAAACACCATATATTTT
J: TRBJ2-2; size: NA; D: NA; V: TRBV11-2; CDR3: CATPYGAGAVGELFF; DNA: TGTGCCACCCCGTATGGGGCCGGGGCGGTGGGGGAGCTGTTTTTT
J: TRBJ2-3; size: NA; D: TRBD2; V: TRBV19; CDR3: CASSIWLAGDDTQYF; DNA: TGTGCCAGTAGTATTTGGCTAGCGGGGGACGATACGCAGTATTTT
J: TRBJ1-5; size: NA; D: NA; V: TRBV12-5; CDR3: CASGLVLGERSQPQHF; DNA: TGTGCTAGTGGTTTGGTATTAGGGGAGAGGTCCCAGCCCCAGCATTTT
J: TRBJ1-5; size: NA; D: NA; V: TRBV6-4; CDR3: CASSPQYSNQPQHF; DNA: TGTGCCAGCAGTCCGCAGTATAGCAATCAGCCCCAGCATTTT
J: TRBJ1-5; size: NA; D: TRBD1; V: TRBV18; CDR3: CASSPSSTGGGLGPQHF; DNA: TGTGCCAGCTCACCATCTTCGACAGGGGGTGGGTTGGGGCCCCAGCATTTT
J: TRBJ2-3; size: NA; D: NA; V: TRBV7-9; CDR3: CASSLGRDTQYF; DNA: TGTGCCAGCAGCTTAGGTCGAGATACGCAGTATTTT
J: TRBJ2-3; size: NA; D: NA; V: TRBV7-6; CDR3: CASSPGPGDTQYF; DNA: TGTGCCAGCAGCCCAGGACCGGGCGATACGCAGTATTTT
J: TRBJ2-1; size: NA; D: TRBD1; V: TRBV24-1; CDR3: CATSGPGTGGNEQFF; DNA: TGTGCCACCAGTGGCCCCGGGACAGGGGGTAATGAGCAGTTCTTC
J: TRBJ1-1; size: NA; D: NA; V: TRBV28; CDR3: CASSLIPDSLRLAFF; DNA: TGTGCCAGCAGTTTAATCCCGGACAGTCTACGTTTAGCTTTCTTT
J: TRBJ2-1; size: NA; D: NA; V: TRBV11-1; CDR3: CASSSGSVEVNEQFF; DNA: TGTGCCAGCAGCTCGGGGTCGGTAGAGGTCAATGAGCAGTTCTTC
J: TRBJ2-2; size: NA; D: NA; V: TRBV28; CDR3: CASSSGIRRGNTGELFF; DNA: TGTGCCAGCAGTTCGGGGATTCGCAGGGGGAACACCGGGGAGCTGTTTTTT
J: TRBJ2-5; size: NA; D: NA; V: TRBV7-7; CDR3: CASSSTGNMETQYF; DNA: TGTGCTAGCAGCTCGACAGGTAACATGGAGACCCAGTACTTC
J: TRBJ1-3; size: few; D: TRBD1; V: TRBV5-1; CDR3: CASSLGTGSGNTIYF; DNA: TGCGCCAGCAGCTTGGGGACAGGCTCTGGAAACACCATATATTTT
J: TRBJ1-1; size: few; D: NA; V: TRBV28; CDR3: CASSLSGTSPRGAFF; DNA: TGTGCCAGCAGCTTATCTGGGACCTCCCCCCGGGGAGCTTTCTTT
J: TRBJ2-3; size: NA; D: TRBD2; V: TRBV19; CDR3: CASSAGLGVSTQYF; DNA: TGTGCCAGTAGTGCGGGACTAGGGGTAAGCACGCAGTATTTT
J: TRBJ1-6; size: NA; D: NA; V: TRBV28; CDR3: CASRSQGILNSPLHF; DNA: TGTGCCAGCAGATCACAGGGAATTCTTAATTCACCCCTCCACTTT
J: TRBJ1-5; size: NA; D: NA; V: TRBV6-5; CDR3: CASSYSSSSSQPQHF; DNA: TGTGCCAGCAGTTACTCGAGTTCATCTAGTCAGCCCCAGCATTTT
J: TRBJ2-3; size: NA; D: TRBD2; V: TRBV18; CDR3: CASSPSGASTDTQYF; DNA: TGTGCCAGCTCACCCAGCGGGGCTAGCACAGATACGCAGTATTTT
J: TRBJ1-2; size: NA; D: TRBD1; V: TRBV19; CDR3: CASSRDRGMHGYTF; DNA: TGTGCCAGTAGCCGGGACAGGGGTATGCATGGCTACACCTTC
J: TRBJ1-2; size: NA; D: NA; V: TRBV6-6; CDR3: CASSSRELEGYTF; DNA: TGTGCCAGCAGTTCCCGGGAGTTAGAGGGCTACACCTTC
J: TRBJ1-3; size: NA; D: NA; V: TRBV11-2; CDR3: CASSMAGSPGNTIYF; DNA: TGTGCCAGCAGCATGGCAGGGTCTCCTGGAAACACCATATATTTT
J: TRBJ1-5; size: NA; D: NA; V: TRBV10-1; CDR3: CASSQGHSNQPQHF; DNA: TGCGCCAGCAGTCAGGGTCATAGCAATCAGCCCCAGCATTTT
J: TRBJ1-6; size: NA; D: NA; V: TRBV5-1; CDR3: CASSRDPDSPLHF; DNA: TGCGCCAGCAGCCGGGACCCAGATTCACCCCTCCACTTT
J: TRBJ2-3; size: NA; D: NA; V: TRBV27; CDR3: CASSLGGTDTQYF; DNA: TGTGCCAGCAGCTTAGGGGGCACAGATACGCAGTATTTT
J: TRBJ2-2; size: NA; D: TRBD1; V: TRBV7-2; CDR3: CASSYGQGEVTGELFF; DNA: TGTGCCAGCAGCTACGGACAGGGGGAGGTCACCGGGGAGCTGTTTTTT
J: TRBJ2-1; size: few; D: NA; V: TRBV28; CDR3: CASSFLPSLSYNEQFF; DNA: TGTGCCAGCAGTTTCCTCCCCAGCCTCTCCTACAATGAGCAGTTCTTC
J: TRBJ1-6; size: NA; D: NA; V: TRBV28; CDR3: CASSTRDKLHF; DNA: TGTGCCAGCAGTACGAGGGACAAGCTCCACTTT
J: TRBJ2-7; size: NA; D: NA; V: TRBV4-2; CDR3: CASSHRDEQYF; DNA: TGTGCCAGCAGCCACCGCGACGAGCAGTACTTC
J: TRBJ2-1; size: NA; D: TRBD2; V: TRBV4-2; CDR3: CASSHGKSGGKYNEQFF; DNA: TGTGCCAGCAGCCACGGAAAAAGCGGGGGAAAATACAATGAGCAGTTCTTC
J: TRBJ2-7; size: NA; D: TRBD2; V: TRBV6-5; CDR3: CASYSSGRHEQYF; DNA: TGTGCCAGTTACTCTAGCGGGAGGCACGAGCAGTACTTC
J: TRBJ1-4; size: NA; D: NA; V: TRBV7-2; CDR3: CASTRQSAEKLFF; DNA: TGTGCCAGCACCCGACAGTCGGCCGAAAAACTGTTTTTT
J: TRBJ2-3; size: NA; D: TRBD2; V: TRBV19; CDR3: CAAGEGGSTDTQYF; DNA: TGTGCCGCCGGGGAGGGTGGGAGCACAGATACGCAGTATTTT
J: TRBJ1-5; size: once; D: NA; V: TRBV2; CDR3: CASSEVARPVHF; DNA: TGTGCCAGCAGTGAGGTCGCTCGGCCCGTGCATTTT
J: TRBJ2-5; size: few; D: NA; V: TRBV4-1; CDR3: CASSHLQGGAVKTQYF; DNA: TGCGCCAGCAGCCACCTACAGGGTGGGGCTGTAAAGACCCAGTACTTC
J: TRBJ1-5; size: few; D: NA; V: TRBV28; CDR3: CASSPGGLSNQPQHF; DNA: TGTGCCAGCAGCCCCGGGGGCCTGAGCAATCAGCCCCAGCATTTT
J: TRBJ2-7; size: NA; D: TRBD1; V: TRBV7-2; CDR3: CASSIPGTGSYEQYF; DNA: TGTGCCAGCAGCATTCCCGGGACAGGGTCCTACGAGCAGTACTTC
J: TRBJ2-2; size: NA; D: TRBD1; V: TRBV5-1; CDR3: CASGRQGALGLAAGELFF; DNA: TGCGCCAGCGGGCGACAGGGGGCGCTAGGGCTAGCGGCCGGGGAGCTGTTTTTT
J: TRBJ2-7; size: NA; D: NA; V: TRBV19; CDR3: CASSIVHGREQYF; DNA: TGTGCCAGTAGTATAGTTCACGGACGCGAGCAGTACTTC
J: TRBJ1-5; size: NA; D: NA; V: TRBV5-5; CDR3: CASSLGDGRNQPQHF; DNA: TGTGCCAGCAGCTTGGGAGACGGCCGCAATCAGCCCCAGCATTTT
J: TRBJ2-3; size: NA; D: NA; V: TRBV1; CDR3: CTSSPPGARTDTQYF; DNA: TGCACCAGCAGCCCCCCGGGGGCGAGAACAGATACGCAGTATTTT
J: TRBJ2-2; size: NA; D: NA; V: TRBV5-8; CDR3: CASSPETGKRTGELFF; DNA: TGTGCCAGCAGTCCAGAGACGGGGAAGAGAACCGGGGAGCTGTTTTTT
J: TRBJ1-3; size: NA; D: TRBD1; V: TRBV2; CDR3: CASSRDRTFSGNTIYF; DNA: TGTGCCAGCAGTCGGGACAGGACTTTCTCTGGAAACACCATATATTTT
J: TRBJ2-1; size: NA; D: TRBD2; V: TRBV11-2; CDR3: CASSPRSSGRHNEQFF; DNA: TGTGCCAGCAGCCCTCGGAGTAGCGGGAGACACAATGAGCAGTTCTTC
J: TRBJ1-5; size: NA; D: TRBD1; V: TRBV11-2; CDR3: CASSHLRTGKLNQPQHF; DNA: TGTGCCAGCAGCCACCTTAGGACAGGCAAACTCAATCAGCCCCAGCATTTT
J: TRBJ2-7; size: NA; D: NA; V: TRBV7-9; CDR3: CASSRDVYYEQYF; DNA: TGTGCCAGCAGCAGGGACGTATACTACGAGCAGTACTTC